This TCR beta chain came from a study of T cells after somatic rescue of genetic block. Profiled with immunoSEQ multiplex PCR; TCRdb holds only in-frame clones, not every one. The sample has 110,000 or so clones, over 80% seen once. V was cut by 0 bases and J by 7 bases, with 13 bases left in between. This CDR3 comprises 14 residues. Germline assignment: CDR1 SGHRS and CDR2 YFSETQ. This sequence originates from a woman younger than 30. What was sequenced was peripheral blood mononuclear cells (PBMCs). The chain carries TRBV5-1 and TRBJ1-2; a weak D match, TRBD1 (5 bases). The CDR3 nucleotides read TGCGCCAGCAGCTTGGCCGGTACAGGAAGTGGCTACACCTTC. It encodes CASSLAGTGSGYTF.